The clone carrying this T cell receptor (beta chain) came up many times. As yet, its antigen is unknown. This sample is part of a study of T cell repertoires in cytomegalovirus infection. About the study: CMV infection and matching HLA type were both indicated by public TCR beta signatures. Overall study results and limits: HLA-C-restricted, CMV-specific TCR beta clonotypes were dominant ex vivo.

TCRdb analysed the reads with MiXCR anew, one entry per CDR3 protein. The sample carries 250,000 to 300,000 distinct CDR3 sequences, around 9% recorded once. Sequenced sample: PBMCs. This receptor was taken from a human donor in good health (CMV status not recorded). Some clones in this sample may be carry-over from other donors' samples.

CDR3 loop: CASSSVRGAAYGYTF. The CDR3 DNA follows: TGTGCCAGCAGCTCGGTCAGGGGCGCGGCCTATGGCTACACCTTC. The V and J genes are TRBV5-6 and TRBJ1-2, with TRBD1 as a possible D gene (6 bases). The CDR3 sequence is 15 residues long. Trimming cost V 3 bases and J 4 bases, with 16 bases left between them. The germline CDR1 and CDR2 sequences are SGHDT and YYEEEE.